The clone carrying this T cell receptor beta chain has just a few counts. Its antigen is not identified. Germline values: CDR1 SGDLS, CDR2 YYNGEE. With 4 bases removed from V and 5 bases from J, the gap between germline ends came to 10 bases. The CDR3 has 14 residues. This record comes from a study of persistence of HIV-infected CD4 T cells. Cells were stimulated with overlapping HIV-1 Gag 15-mer peptides. Sorting of responding CD4+ T cells relied on upregulated CD40 ligand together with CD69. Study findings and constraints: CMV- and Gag-responding cells had lower TCRbeta richness than CD3/CD28-responding cells.

The libraries were made with immunoSEQ version 4 in survey mode. Genomic DNA was diluted to 10 ng/uL, up to roughly 1 ug per sample. The repertoire was sequenced with immunoSEQ multiplex PCR; TCRdb's copy has only in-frame clones and lacks some. Among 23,000 or so clones listed, approximately 79% were seen once. J is TRBJ1-6 and V is TRBV9; unclear D gene. The material sequenced was CD4+ T cells sorted from PBMCs after approximately 19-hour stimulation, taken from a patient who received antiretroviral therapy. This TCR came from an adult man with HIV who was CMV-seropositive. CDR3 amino acids: CASSIGRDNSPLHF. The CDR3 coding sequence is TGTGCCAGCAGCATAGGGAGGGATAATTCACCCCTCCACTTT. The full variable domain, with the rest looked up from reference TRBV9 and TRBJ1-6, is DSGVTQTPKHLITATGQRVTLRCSPRSGDLSVYWYQQSLDQGLQFLIQYYNGEERAKGNILERFSAQQFPDLHSELNLSSLELGDSALYFCASSIGRDNSPLHFGNGTRLTVT.